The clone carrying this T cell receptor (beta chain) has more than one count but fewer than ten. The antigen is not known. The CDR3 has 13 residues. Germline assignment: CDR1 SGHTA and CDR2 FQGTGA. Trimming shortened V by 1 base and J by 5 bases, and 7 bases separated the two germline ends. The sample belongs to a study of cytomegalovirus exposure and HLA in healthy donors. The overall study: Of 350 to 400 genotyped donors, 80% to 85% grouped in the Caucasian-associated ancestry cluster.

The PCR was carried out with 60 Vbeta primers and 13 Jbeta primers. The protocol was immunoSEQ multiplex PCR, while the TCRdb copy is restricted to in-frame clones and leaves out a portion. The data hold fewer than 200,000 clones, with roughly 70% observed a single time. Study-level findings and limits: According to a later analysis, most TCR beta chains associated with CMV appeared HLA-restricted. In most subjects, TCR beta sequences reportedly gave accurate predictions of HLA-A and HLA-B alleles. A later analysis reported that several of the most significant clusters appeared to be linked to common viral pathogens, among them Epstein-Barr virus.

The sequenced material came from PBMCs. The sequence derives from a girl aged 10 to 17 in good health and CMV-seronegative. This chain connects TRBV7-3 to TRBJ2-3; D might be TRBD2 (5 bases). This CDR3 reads CASSLNGKDTQYF. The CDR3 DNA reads TGTGCCAGCAGCTTAAACGGGAAAGATACGCAGTATTTT.